These 24 T cell receptor beta chains originate from one sample sequenced in a study of regulatory and conventional T cells in RAG deficiency. The method was immunoSEQ multiplex PCR; TCRdb's version includes in-frame clones alone and lacks a portion of them. This sample has 34,000 or so clones; about 89% occur once, and the top ten carry 12% to 15%. These sequences were also reported in another study, on regulatory T cells. From that study: Primers: 52 TRBV forward and 13 TRBJ reverse.

The source material was CD8+ T cells sorted from blood. Source of these receptors: a human donor in good health.

The J gene is TRBJ2-2, the V gene TRBV5-1; 10 bases fit TRBD2. The ends lost 0 bases at V and 4 bases at J; junction bases unmatched: 0. This CDR3 has 15 residues. CDR1 is SGHRS and CDR2 is YFSETQ in the germline V gene. The DNA for the CDR3 is TGCGCCAGCAGCTTGGGGACTAGCGGCACCGGGGAGCTGTTTTTT. This translates into CASSLGTSGTGELFF.

This clone occurred a few times. The chain has TRBV6-5 and TRBJ2-2; TRBD2 matches 9 bases. V lost 7 bases to trimming and J lost 7 bases; unmatched junction nucleotides: 10. The CDR3 is 15 residues long. CDR1 MNHEY and CDR2 SVGAGI come from the germline V gene. DNA of the CDR3: TGTGCCAGCACCATAAGCGGGAGGTCCGGCGGGGAGCTGTTTTTT. Translating gives CASTISGRSGGELFF.

The V gene is TRBV14, the J gene TRBJ2-5, with 12 bases fitting TRBD2. The CDR3 is 18 residues long. Germline values: CDR1 SGHDN, CDR2 FVKESK. V trimming: 3 bases; J trimming: 0 bases; junction bases outside the gene matches: 8. CDR3 residues: CASSHLQGTSGYQETQYF. CDR3 nucleotide sequence: TGTGCCAGCAGCCACCTTCAAGGGACTAGCGGGTACCAAGAGACCCAGTACTTC.

The chain combines TRBV19 with TRBJ2-1; TRBD2 matches 7 bases. The CDR3 is made up of 16 amino acids. CDR1 is LNHDA, CDR2 SQIVND, per germline (reference sequence). The trim removed 2 bases at V and 3 bases at J, leaving 7 bases unmatched. CDR3 residues: CASSIIRTRHYNEQFF. The CDR3 DNA follows: TGTGCCAGTAGTATAATTCGGACTAGACACTACAATGAGCAGTTCTTC.

The chain has TRBV27 and TRBJ2-7, with 7 positions matching TRBD1. The CDR3 is 13 residues long. CDR1 is MNHEY and CDR2 is SMNVEV in the germline V gene (reference sequence). Trimming cost V 2 bases and J 3 bases; bases outside gene matches: 1. The CDR3 spells CASSLGQDYEQYF. The CDR3 DNA sequence: TGTGCCAGCAGTTTAGGACAGGACTACGAGCAGTACTTC.

J is TRBJ2-1 and V is TRBV7-3; D possibly corresponds to TRBD1 (6 bases). Germline CDR1 reads SGHTA; CDR2 reads FQGTGA. This CDR3 has 14 residues. The V gene lost 4 bases and the J gene lost 4 bases, with 11 bases spanning the gap. The CDR3 sequence: CASSSGQYYNEQFF. CDR3 DNA sequence: TGTGCCAGCAGCTCCGGACAGTATTACAATGAGCAGTTCTTC.

The chain has TRBV9 and TRBJ2-1; 12 bases align to TRBD2. CDR3 length: 17 residues. The ends lost 0 bases at V and 6 bases at J; junction bases unmatched: 7. Germline CDR1 SGDLS, CDR2 YYNGEE. The CDR3 region is CASSVGTSGNLFNEQFF. The DNA of the CDR3 is TGTGCCAGCAGCGTAGGGACTAGCGGGAACCTGTTCAATGAGCAGTTCTTC.

V usage is TRBV5-6 and J usage is TRBJ2-7; D is unresolved. Per the germline V gene, CDR1 is SGHDT and CDR2 is YYEEEE. The V end lost 1 base, the J end lost 2 bases, and 7 bases lay between the germline ends. The CDR3 has 13 amino acids. The CDR3 reads CASSLRAAYEQYF. In DNA, the CDR3 is TGTGCCAGCAGCTTGCGGGCAGCCTACGAGCAGTACTTC.

The rearrangement links TRBV7-9 to TRBJ2-1; 10 bases are a match to TRBD2. Trimming removed 2 bases from V and 7 bases from J; junction bases left unmatched: 17. Germline V gene lookup returns CDR1 SEHNR and CDR2 FQNEAQ (reference sequence). The CDR3 length is 19 residues. The CDR3 DNA reads TGTGCCAGCAGCTTACCTAGGGGGGTGACTAGCGGGTCTAGAAATGAGCAGTTCTTC. Amino acid sequence: CASSLPRGVTSGSRNEQFF.

V and J are TRBV27 and TRBJ2-7; TRBD1 aligns across 9 bases. V lost 0 bases, J lost 3 bases, and 0 bases stayed unmatched. The CDR3 loop spans 14 amino acids. Germline V CDR1 and CDR2: MNHEY, SMNVEV (reference sequence). CDR3 residues: CASSLSTGGYEQYF. The DNA of the CDR3 is TGTGCCAGCAGTTTATCGACAGGGGGCTACGAGCAGTACTTC.

This chain uses TRBV5-1 with TRBJ1-5; D gene unclear. V was shortened by 0 bases and J by 2 bases, with 6 bases between the two germline ends. Germline CDR1 and CDR2: SGHRS and YFSETQ. The CDR3 covers 14 residues. CDR3 bases: TGCGCCAGCAGCTTGGGGGGTGGCAATCAGCCCCAGCATTTT. This gives the protein CASSLGGGNQPQHF.

The V call is TRBV11-2, the J call TRBJ2-1; the match to TRBD2 covers 7 bases. V shed 5 bases, J shed 3 bases, and the junction held 10 bases outside the gene matches. CDR3 length equals 16 residues. Per the germline V gene, CDR1 is SGHAT and CDR2 is FQNNGV. The CDR3 reads CASSPPGGGVYNEQFF. CDR3 nucleotides: TGTGCCAGCAGCCCCCCCGGGGGAGGGGTCTACAATGAGCAGTTCTTC. Based on the CDR3 plus reference TRBV11-2 and TRBJ2-1, the full variable domain is EAGVAQSPRYKIIEKRQSVAFWCNPISGHATLYWYQQILGQGPKLLIQFQNNGVVDDSQLPKDRFSAERLKGVDSTLKIQPAKLEDSAVYLCASSPPGGGVYNEQFFGPGTRLTVL.

V and J are TRBV6-1 and TRBJ2-2; perhaps TRBD1 as D (5 bases). The CDR3 sequence is 13 residues long. V gave up 6 bases and J gave up 7 bases, with 12 bases separating them. From germline, CDR1 is MNHNS and CDR2 SASEGT. CDR3 loop: CASRERTFGELFF. CDR3 DNA sequence: TGTGCCAGCAGGGAAAGGACATTCGGGGAGCTGTTTTTT.

The V and J genes are TRBV4-1 and TRBJ2-7; 8 bases are a match to TRBD1. This CDR3 is built from 14 residues. The germline gives CDR1 MGHRA, CDR2 YSYEKL. The trim removed 1 base at V and 2 bases at J, leaving 1 base unmatched. The CDR3 region has the DNA TGCGCCAGCAGCCAAGGGACAGGGACCTACGAGCAGTACTTC. Translating gives CASSQGTGTYEQYF.

The gene calls are TRBV5-4 and TRBJ1-3; unclear D gene. Looked up from germline, CDR1 is SGHNT and CDR2 is YYREEE (reference sequence). V was shortened by 4 bases and J by 4 bases, with 9 bases between the two germline ends. CDR3 length: 13 amino acids. The CDR3 loop reads CASSPEGGNTIYF. The CDR3 nucleotides are TGTGCCAGCAGCCCAGAGGGAGGAAACACCATATATTTT.

V and J are TRBV9 and TRBJ2-3, with 9 bases aligning to TRBD2. Germline V gene data show CDR1 as SGDLS and CDR2 as YYNGEE. Trimming at V came to 3 bases and at J to 6 bases, leaving 14 bases not matched to a gene. The CDR3 runs 17 residues. The CDR3 reads CASSGSLAGGPADTQYF. DNA of the CDR3: TGTGCCAGCAGCGGATCCCTTGCGGGAGGGCCCGCGGATACGCAGTATTTT.

CDR3 amino acids: CSVEDLPGRGYTF. The CDR3 DNA sequence: TGCAGCGTTGAAGATTTGCCGGGGCGCGGCTACACCTTC. The chain links TRBV29-1 to TRBJ1-2; D possibly corresponds to TRBD1 (5 bases). CDR1 and CDR2 (germline): SQVTM, ANQGSEA. V was cut by 0 bases and J by 8 bases, with 13 bases left in between. The CDR3 has 13 residues.

The chain carries TRBV11-2 and TRBJ1-1, with D tentatively TRBD1 (5 bases). This CDR3 is built from 16 residues. Trimming pared 1 base from V and 0 bases from J, leaving 12 bases between. The germline V gene has CDR1 SGHAT and CDR2 FQNNGV. The CDR3 here is CASSLGPTGMNTEAFF. The CDR3 nucleotides read TGTGCCAGCAGCTTAGGACCCACAGGAATGAACACTGAAGCTTTCTTT. Drawing the rest from reference TRBV11-2 and TRBJ1-1, the complete variable domain is EAGVAQSPRYKIIEKRQSVAFWCNPISGHATLYWYQQILGQGPKLLIQFQNNGVVDDSQLPKDRFSAERLKGVDSTLKIQPAKLEDSAVYLCASSLGPTGMNTEAFFGQGTRLTVV.

The chain recombines TRBV10-3 with TRBJ1-1; D perhaps matches TRBD1 (5 bases). Germline V gives CDR1 ENHRY, CDR2 SYGVKD. This CDR3 is built from 16 residues. The V end was cut by 2 bases, the J end by 4 bases, with 17 bases between. For the CDR3, the DNA is TGTGCCATCAGTGAGACCTCAGGGTTCGCCACCACTGAAGCTTTCTTT. Protein product: CAISETSGFATTEAFF.

The gene calls are TRBV28 and TRBJ2-5; 10 bases fit TRBD1. The CDR3 loop spans 14 amino acids. Germline values: CDR1 MDHEN, CDR2 SYDVKM. Unmatched junction bases numbered 6, after V lost 6 bases and J lost 5 bases. CDR3: CASRGTGDSETQYF. CDR3 DNA: TGTGCCAGCAGGGGGACAGGGGATTCGGAGACCCAGTACTTC.

In this sample, this clone turned up once. The rearrangement joins TRBV7-9 to TRBJ1-1; 9 nucleotides align to TRBD1. Germline V gene data show CDR1 as SEHNR and CDR2 as FQNEAQ (reference sequence). With V trimmed by 2 bases and J by 3 bases, 4 bases remained unmatched. The length of the CDR3 is 15 residues. This chain's CDR3 is CASSLTDRGDTEAFF. The CDR3 DNA reads TGTGCCAGCAGCTTAACGGACAGGGGAGACACTGAAGCTTTCTTT.

In regard to this clone: The limits of the CDR3 on the DNA are not certain, so only TCRdb's listed CDR3 is given. The rearrangement joins TRBV21-1 to TRBJ2-1. TRBV21-1 is deemed a pseudogene. Including both end residues, the CDR3 is 17 amino acids long. The CDR3 reads CASSKRFGVGSYNEQFF.

J is TRBJ2-1 and V is TRBV27, with D maybe TRBD2 (5 bases). The CDR3 consists of 12 residues. Germline CDR1 and CDR2: MNHEY and SMNVEV (reference sequence). V gave up 5 bases and J gave up 7 bases, with 9 bases separating them. The CDR3 loop reads CASSRTYNEQFF. The CDR3 coding sequence is TGTGCCAGCAGTAGGACTTATAATGAGCAGTTCTTC.

This sequence joins TRBV7-2 and TRBJ2-2; a possible D gene is TRBD1 (6 bases). Germline values: CDR1 SGHTA, CDR2 FQGNSA. Trimming cost V 2 bases and J 5 bases, with 9 bases left between them. The CDR3 spans 14 residues. The CDR3 protein is CASSLQGRTGELFF. The CDR3 region has the DNA TGTGCCAGCAGCTTACAGGGGCGGACCGGGGAGCTGTTTTTT.